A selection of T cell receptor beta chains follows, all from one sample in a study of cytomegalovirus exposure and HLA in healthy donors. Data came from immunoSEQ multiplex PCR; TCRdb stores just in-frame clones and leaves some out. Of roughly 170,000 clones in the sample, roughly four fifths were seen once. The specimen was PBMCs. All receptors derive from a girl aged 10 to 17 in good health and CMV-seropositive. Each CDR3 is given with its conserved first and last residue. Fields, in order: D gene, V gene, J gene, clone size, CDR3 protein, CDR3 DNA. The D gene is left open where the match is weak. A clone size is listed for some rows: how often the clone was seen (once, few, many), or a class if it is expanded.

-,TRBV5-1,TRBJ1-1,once,CASSLGPVRGNTEAFF,TGCGCCAGCAGCTTGGGGCCGGTGAGAGGGAACACTGAAGCTTTCTTT
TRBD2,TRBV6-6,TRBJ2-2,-,CASSQTSGGASGELFF,TGTGCCAGCAGTCAAACTAGCGGGGGGGCGTCCGGGGAGCTGTTTTTT
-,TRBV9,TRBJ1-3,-,CASSVDTGNTIYF,TGTGCCAGCAGCGTAGACACTGGAAACACCATATATTTT
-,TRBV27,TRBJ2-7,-,CASTPTRGSYEQYF,TGTGCCAGCACCCCGACACGGGGGTCCTACGAGCAGTACTTC
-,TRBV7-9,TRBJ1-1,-,CASSPQKEAFF,TGTGCCAGCAGCCCGCAGAAAGAAGCTTTCTTT
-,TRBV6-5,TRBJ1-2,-,CASSNNYGYTF,TGTGCCAGCAGCAATAACTATGGCTACACCTTC
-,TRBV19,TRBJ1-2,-,CASSLTVWDGYTF,TGTGCCAGTAGTTTGACAGTATGGGATGGCTACACCTTC
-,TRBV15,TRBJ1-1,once,CATSRDGGSGRPEAFF,TGTGCCACCAGCAGAGATGGAGGGTCAGGGCGGCCTGAAGCTTTCTTT
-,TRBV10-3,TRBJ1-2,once,CAISETAGDGYGYTF,TGTGCCATCAGTGAAACGGCAGGGGACGGCTATGGCTACACCTTC
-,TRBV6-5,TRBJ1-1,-,CASSYSGPENTEAFF,TGTGCCAGCAGTTACTCGGGGCCGGAGAACACTGAAGCTTTCTTT
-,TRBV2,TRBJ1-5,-,CASRQRDSRGPQHF,TGTGCCAGCAGGCAAAGGGACTCCCGGGGGCCCCAGCATTTT
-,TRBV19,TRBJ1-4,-,CASSPRQRATNEKLFF,TGTGCCAGTAGTCCCCGGCAGCGAGCAACTAATGAAAAACTGTTTTTT
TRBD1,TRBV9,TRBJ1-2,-,CASSVETGGPNYGYTF,TGTGCCAGCAGCGTAGAAACAGGGGGCCCAAACTATGGCTACACCTTC
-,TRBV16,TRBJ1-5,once,CASSQLNGQPQHF,TGTGCCAGCAGCCAATTGAACGGTCAGCCCCAGCATTTT
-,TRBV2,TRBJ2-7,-,CASKPVSYDEQYF,TGTGCCAGTAAACCCGTCAGTTACGACGAGCAGTACTTC
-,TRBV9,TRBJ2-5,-,CASSSGGNQETQYF,TGTGCCAGCAGCTCAGGGGGGAACCAAGAGACCCAGTACTTC
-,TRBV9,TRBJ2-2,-,CASSVDQGITGELFF,TGTGCCAGCAGCGTAGATCAGGGAATCACCGGGGAGCTGTTTTTT
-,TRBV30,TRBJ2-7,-,CAWAPGHVYEQYF,TGTGCCTGGGCGCCGGGACATGTCTACGAGCAGTACTTC
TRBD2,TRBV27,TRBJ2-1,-,CASSPLGRATVEQFF,TGTGCCAGCAGCCCGCTCGGGAGGGCGACGGTTGAGCAGTTCTTC
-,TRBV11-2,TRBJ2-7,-,CASSLLVGGPYEQYF,TGTGCCAGCAGCCTCCTAGTCGGGGGGCCGTACGAGCAGTACTTC
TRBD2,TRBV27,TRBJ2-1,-,CASASLAGVDNEQFF,TGTGCCAGCGCAAGCCTAGCGGGGGTAGACAATGAGCAGTTCTTC
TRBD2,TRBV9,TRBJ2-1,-,CASSAGLAGENEQFF,TGTGCCAGCAGCGCGGGACTAGCGGGGGAAAATGAGCAGTTCTTC
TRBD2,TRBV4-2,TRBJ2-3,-,CASSREQTSGGGDTQYF,TGTGCCAGCAGCCGTGAACAGACTAGCGGGGGGGGAGATACGCAGTATTTT
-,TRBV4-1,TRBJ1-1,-,CASSQVSRLFYATEAFF,TGCGCCAGCAGCCAAGTAAGTCGACTGTTTTATGCGACTGAAGCTTTCTTT
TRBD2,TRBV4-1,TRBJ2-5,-,CTSSQEPSGGQETQYF,TGCACCAGCAGCCAAGAACCTAGCGGGGGGCAAGAGACCCAGTACTTC
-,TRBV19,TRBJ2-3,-,CASLDTTTDTQYF,TGTGCCAGCCTGGACACCACCACAGATACGCAGTATTTT